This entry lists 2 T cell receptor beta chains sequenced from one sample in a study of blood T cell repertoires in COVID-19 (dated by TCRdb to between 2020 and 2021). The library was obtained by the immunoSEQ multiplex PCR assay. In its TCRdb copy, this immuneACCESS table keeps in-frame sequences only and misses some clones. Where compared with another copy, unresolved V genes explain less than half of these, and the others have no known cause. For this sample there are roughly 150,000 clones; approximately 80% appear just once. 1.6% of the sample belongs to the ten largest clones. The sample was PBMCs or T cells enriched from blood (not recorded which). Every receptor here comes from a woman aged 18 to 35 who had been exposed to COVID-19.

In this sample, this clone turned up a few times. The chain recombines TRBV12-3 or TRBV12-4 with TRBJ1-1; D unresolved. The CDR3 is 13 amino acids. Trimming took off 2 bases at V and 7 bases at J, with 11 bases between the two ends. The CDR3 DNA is TGTGCCAGCAGTTTAACCCCGACAAGTGAAGCTTTCTTT. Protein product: CASSLTPTSEAFF.

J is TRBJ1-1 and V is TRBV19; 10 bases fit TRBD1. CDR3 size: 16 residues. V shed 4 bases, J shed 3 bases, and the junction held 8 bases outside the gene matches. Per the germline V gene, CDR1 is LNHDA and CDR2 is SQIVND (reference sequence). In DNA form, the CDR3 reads TGTGCCAGTAGTAGTTACTGGACAGGGGGAGACACTGAAGCTTTCTTT. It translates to CASSSYWTGGDTEAFF.